The entry below describes one TCR beta chain. It lacks a known antigen. No clone much larger than this one lies a single base away; base qualities are absent. TCRbeta CDR3 regions were sequenced with the immunoSEQ Assay. After extraction, genomic DNA underwent amplification by bias-controlled multiplex PCR, followed by high-throughput sequencing. For the original study's pipeline: To quantify the absolute abundance of every unique TCRbeta CDR3 region, sequences were collapsed and filtered. T cell fraction was estimated by normalization of TCRbeta template counts to usable DNA, with usable DNA being measured through amplification of reference genes present in all nucleated cells. Repertoire TCRs were annotated as SARS-CoV-2-specific by exact matching of V gene, CDR3 amino acid sequence and J gene to a known reactive TCR set. MIRA supplied the reference SARS-CoV-2 TCR set, which was filtered for enrichment in COVID-19-positive ImmuneCODE repertoires so that public or cross-reactive TCRs were removed. Based on the MIRA antigens, annotated TCRs were further analysed at the level of specific ORF or position within ORF. Breadth was defined as the number of annotated unique rearrangements divided by the total number of unique productive rearrangements, and depth was defined as the summed frequency of the annotated unique rearrangements. Two-sided Wilcoxon rank-sum tests were applied when comparing TCR breadth between groups. TCRdb took this table from immuneACCESS and kept in-frame rearrangements with V and J called. Such tables lack part of the clones; where checked against another copy, unresolved V genes explain under half of the gap, and the rest is unexplained. Clone size and the V and J calls come from that table; the DNA yielded D and trimming. This sample has 400,000 to 450,000 clones in its table, and about 93% of those were observed once. The ten top clones hold 9.5% to 15% of the sample.

This entry comes from a study of Ad26.COV2.S vaccination and SARS-CoV-2 variants (dated by TCRdb to about 2021). Concerning the study at large: Vaccine-arm donors came from COV1001, a multicentre, randomized, double-blind, placebo-controlled phase I-IIa trial of Ad26.COV2.S in healthy adults. Ad26.COV2.S was given intramuscularly at 5x10^10 or 1x10^11 viral particles, as a single shot or as two shots 56 days apart. TCRbeta repertoire sequencing was used to assess the specificity and breadth of SARS-CoV-2-reactive T cell receptors after Ad26.COV2.S vaccination. The TCR-sequenced set comprised around 30 samples: some 19 Ad26.COV2.S vaccine recipients, 5 placebo recipients and 8 SARS-CoV-2 convalescent individuals. Trial participants were randomized into five groups of five: low-dose or high-dose Ad26.COV2.S given once or twice, or placebo on both occasions. Blinding of investigators to trial group allocation was maintained during experiments and outcome assessment. The paper's findings and limits, for the study overall: After vaccination, spike-specific CD8+ and CD4+ T cell responses were reported to show substantial breadth. Higher spike-specific TCR breadth was observed in Ad26.COV2.S recipients than in placebo recipients (P = 0.0014). The authors noted that total T cell responses may have been underestimated by the TCR breadth and depth analyses. The study lacked the statistical power to compare responses across vaccine doses or regimens. Comparable non-spike TCR breadth was observed between vaccine and placebo recipients, consistent with only spike being contained in the vaccine.

From its cysteine to its phenylalanine, the CDR3 spans 13 amino acids. Of all the DNA, just the CDR3 is kept, 39 bases in frame from base 1. CDR1 and CDR2, looked up from the germline V gene, are SGHDT and YYEEEE. Relative to germline, V is 0 bases shorter and J is 7 bases shorter, with 8 bases between their ends. The label giving this sample's treatment or condition can be read as: about 20 received Ad26.COV2.S at low or high dose, single or two shots; 5 received placebo; per-sample allocation not given. Repertoires of vaccine and placebo recipients were sequenced from samples taken on day 63 after the first injection. Cohort 1b enrolled 25 adults aged 18-55 years at a single site in Boston, USA, between 29 July and 7 August 2020. Ad26.COV2.S consisted of a replication-incompetent adenovirus type 26 vector by which a prefusion-stabilized SARS-CoV-2 spike protein from the original Wuhan strain was expressed.

Specimen: peripheral blood, collected in a trial of Ad26.COV2.S vaccine versus placebo. The chain is encoded by TRBV5-6 joined to TRBJ1-5, with the D gene not clear enough to name. The source is a person between 18 and 65 years old who received the Ad26.COV2.S COVID-19 vaccine or a placebo. The nucleotide sequence is given as TGTGCCAGCAGCTTGGGCGGTTCCCAGCCCCAGCATTTT. The encoded protein is CASSLGGSQPQHF. The variable domain in full, with residues beyond the CDR3 obtained from the reference TRBV5-6 and TRBJ1-5 genes, is DAGVTQSPTHLIKTRGQQVTLRCSPKSGHDTVSWYQQALGQGPQFIFQYYEEEERQRGNFPDRFSGHQFPNYSSELNVNALLLGDSALYLCASSLGGSQPQHFGDGTRLSIL.